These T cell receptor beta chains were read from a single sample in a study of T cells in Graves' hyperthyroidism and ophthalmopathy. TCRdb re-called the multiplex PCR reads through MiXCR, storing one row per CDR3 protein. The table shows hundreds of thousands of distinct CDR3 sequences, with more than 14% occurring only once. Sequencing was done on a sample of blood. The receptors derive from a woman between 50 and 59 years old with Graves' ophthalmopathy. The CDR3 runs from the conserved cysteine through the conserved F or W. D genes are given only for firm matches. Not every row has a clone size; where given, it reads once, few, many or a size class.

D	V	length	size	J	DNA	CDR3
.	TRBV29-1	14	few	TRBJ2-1	TGCAGCGTTGAAGTTGGGACATCCCACAATGAGCAGTTCTTC	CSVEVGTSHNEQFF
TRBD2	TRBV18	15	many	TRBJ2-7	TGTGCCAGCGGAATAGCGGGAGGACCCTCCTACGAGCAGTACTTC	CASGIAGGPSYEQYF
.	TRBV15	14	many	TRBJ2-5	TGTGCCACCAGCAGAGGGGGCGGAGGCGAGACCCAGTACTTC	CATSRGGGGETQYF
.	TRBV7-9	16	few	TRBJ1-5	TGTGCCAGCAGCGCAGAGGAATACTATAGCAATCAGCCCCAGCATTTT	CASSAEEYYSNQPQHF
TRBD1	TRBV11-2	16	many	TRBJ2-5	TGTGCCAGCAGCTTCAACAGGGGGCCCTCGAGGGGGACCCAGTACTTC	CASSFNRGPSRGTQYF
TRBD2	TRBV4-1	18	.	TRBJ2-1	TGCGCCAGCAGCCACGAGACTAGCGGGGCCAGCTCCTACAATGAGCAGTTCTTC	CASSHETSGASSYNEQFF
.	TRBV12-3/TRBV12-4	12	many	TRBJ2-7	TGTGCCAGCAGTCCAGACTTGTACGAGCAGTACTTC	CASSPDLYEQYF
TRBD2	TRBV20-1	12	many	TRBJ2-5	TGCAGTGTTACTAGCGGGCGAGAGACCCAGTACTTC	CSVTSGRETQYF
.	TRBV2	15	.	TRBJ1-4	TGTGCCAGCAGTTTAAATTCAGGGGAAGAGGAAAAACTGTTTTTT	CASSLNSGEEEKLFF
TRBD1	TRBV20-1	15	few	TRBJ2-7	TGCAGTGCTATTGACCTAGCAGGGGGCGTCTACGAGCAGTACTTC	CSAIDLAGGVYEQYF
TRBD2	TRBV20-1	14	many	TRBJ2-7	TGCAGTGCTTACTTTCCGGCGGGAGTAAACGAGCAGTACTTC	CSAYFPAGVNEQYF
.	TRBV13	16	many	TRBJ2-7	TGTGCCAGCAGCCTGTTGACTAATTCAGTTCCGTACGAGCAGTACTTC	CASSLLTNSVPYEQYF
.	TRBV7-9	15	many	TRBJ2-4	TGTGCCAGCAGCCTTTGGGGGGATTCCAAAAACATTCAGTACTTC	CASSLWGDSKNIQYF
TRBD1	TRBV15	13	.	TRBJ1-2	TGTGCCACCACCAAGGACAGGTCCTGGGGCTACACCTTC	CATTKDRSWGYTF
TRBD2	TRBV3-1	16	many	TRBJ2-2	TGTGCCAGCAGCCTTACTAGCGGGAGAGGGGTCGGGGAGCTGTTTTTT	CASSLTSGRGVGELFF
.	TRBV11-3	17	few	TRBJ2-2	TGTGCCAGCACCCCGAATTGGGGGGAGGTGAACACCGGGGAGCTGTTTTTT	CASTPNWGEVNTGELFF
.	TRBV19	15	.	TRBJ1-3	TGTGCCAACAACCCCTCCGTCGGCTCTGGAAACACCATATATTTT	CANNPSVGSGNTIYF
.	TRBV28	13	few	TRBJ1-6	TGTGCCTCCACGGAACCTCACAATTCACCCCTCCACTTT	CASTEPHNSPLHF
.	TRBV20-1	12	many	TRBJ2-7	TGCAGTGCTAGAGGGACTACCTACGAGCAGTACTTC	CSARGTTYEQYF
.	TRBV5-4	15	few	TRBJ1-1	TGTGCCAGCAGCTTGGCCGGCAACCTGAACACTGAAGCTTTCTTT	CASSLAGNLNTEAFF
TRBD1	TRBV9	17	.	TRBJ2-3	TGTGCCAGCAGCGTAAGAGATGGGGACAGACACACAGATACGCAGTATTTT	CASSVRDGDRHTDTQYF
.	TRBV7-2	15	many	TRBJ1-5	TGTGCCAGCAGCCCCGCATCCCAGGGTTATCAGCCCCAGCATTTT	CASSPASQGYQPQHF
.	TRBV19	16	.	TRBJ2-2	TGTGCCAGTACTGCCGGAGACAGATTATATACCGGGGAGCTGTTTTTT	CASTAGDRLYTGELFF
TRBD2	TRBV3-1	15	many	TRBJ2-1	TGTGCCAGCAAAAAGGAGCGGGAGTCGGGAAATGAGCAGTTCTTC	CASKKERESGNEQFF
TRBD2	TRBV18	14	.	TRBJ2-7	TGTGCCAGCTCATACGGACTAGTGGACTACGAGCAGTACTTC	CASSYGLVDYEQYF
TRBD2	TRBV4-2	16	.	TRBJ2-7	TGTGCCAGCAGCCCTGGACTAGCGGGAGTCGGCTACGAGCAGTACTTC	CASSPGLAGVGYEQYF
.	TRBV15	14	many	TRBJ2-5	TGTGCCACCAGCAGAGAGTTGAGTCTAGAGACCCAGTACTTC	CATSRELSLETQYF